A single sample gave rise to the 8 T cell receptor beta chains below, sequenced in a study of lung T cells in sarcoidosis with Löfgren's syndrome. TCRdb fed the reads into MiXCR, producing one record per CDR3 protein. The profile shows some 20,000 distinct CDR3 sequences, about 20% of them singletons. Sample: CD4+ T cells from PBMCs. The receptors stem from a human donor with sarcoidosis (Löfgren's syndrome or another form), or a control subject (not recorded which).

Judged by abundance, this clonotype is medium-sized. The genes are TRBV20-1 and TRBJ2-7, with 7 bases that match TRBD2. The CDR3 consists of 15 residues. Germline-derived CDR1 and CDR2 are DFQATT and SNEGSKA (reference sequence). Germline trimming cut 0 bases from V and 2 bases from J; bases unmatched to any gene: 7. The CDR3 is CSARDPSGRAYEQYF. The CDR3 coding sequence is TGCAGTGCTAGAGACCCAAGTGGGAGGGCCTACGAGCAGTACTTC.

For this clonotype: A much larger clone differs by one base, so this may be a read error. The rearrangement links TRBV29-1 to TRBJ2-2, with 8 bases lining up with TRBD1. Losses at the gene ends were 4 bases for V and 4 bases for J; bases not matched to a gene: 8. The CDR3 is 15 amino acids. From germline, CDR1 is SQVTM and CDR2 ANQGSEA. The CDR3 loop is CSVGPGTGSTGELFF. The CDR3 DNA reads TGCAGCGTTGGGCCCGGGACAGGTAGCACCGGGGAGCTGTTTTTT.

This clonotype came up many times. The chain is built from TRBV19 and TRBJ2-5; 7 bases fit TRBD1. Germline values: CDR1 LNHDA, CDR2 SQIVND (reference sequence). The length of the CDR3 is 14 residues. J was trimmed by 7 bases and V by 6 bases; bases with no gene match: 11. Here the CDR3 reads CASSGTATMGTQYF. The DNA for the CDR3 is TGTGCCAGTAGCGGGACAGCAACCATGGGGACCCAGTACTTC. The whole variable domain, remainder taken from reference TRBV19 and TRBJ2-5, is DGGITQSPKYLFRKEGQNVTLSCEQNLNHDAMYWYRQDPGQGLRLIYYSQIVNDFQKGDIAEGYSVSREKKESFPLTVTSAQKNPTAFYLCASSGTATMGTQYFGPGTRLLVL.

The chain recombines TRBV20-1 with TRBJ1-5; no clear D gene. Germline CDR1 reads DFQATT; CDR2 reads SNEGSKA (reference sequence). Trimming cost V 2 bases and J 3 bases, with 11 bases left between them. The CDR3 length is 14 residues. The CDR3 DNA reads as TGCAGTGCTAGATACTCACAAGTCAATCAGCCCCAGCATTTT. Translating it yields CSARYSQVNQPQHF.

This clonotype has a count of ten or more. This chain links TRBV3-1 with TRBJ2-7; 10 bases agree with TRBD2. Germline-derived CDR1 and CDR2 are LGHDT and YNNKEL (reference sequence). The length of the CDR3 is 15 residues. The V segment lost 2 bases and the J segment 4 bases; nucleotides outside the gene matches: 5. CDR3 nucleotides: TGTGCCAGCAGCCAAACTAGCGGGGTGATATACGAGCAGTACTTC. It encodes CASSQTSGVIYEQYF.

Details on this clonotype: One end of the junction does not line up with germline, which may come from a read error. The rearrangement joins TRBV20-1 to TRBJ1-5, with 7 bases that match TRBD1. There are 18 residues in the CDR3. Germline V gene data show CDR1 as DFQATT and CDR2 as SNEGSKA (reference sequence). CDR3 residues: CIARSLGRGGYSNQPQHF. CDR3 DNA: TGCATTGCTAGATCCCTGGGCAGGGGGGGTTATAGCAACCAGCCCCAGCATTTT.

Regarding this clonotype: A much bigger clone sits one base away, suggesting this may be a read error. This chain connects TRBV12-3 or TRBV12-4 to TRBJ1-3, with D possibly TRBD1 on 6 matching bases. The CDR3 length is 15 residues. CDR3 coding DNA: TGTGCCAGCAGTCAAGGCCAGCCTAGGGGGAACACCACATATTTT. Its protein is CASSQGQPRGNTTYF.

In its sample, this clonotype was seen once. Possible read error: a much larger clone is one base away. This sequence joins TRBV20-1 and TRBJ2-7, with 13 bases aligning to TRBD2. The ends lost 1 base at V and 7 bases at J; junction bases unmatched: 10. Germline V CDR1 and CDR2: DFQATT, SNEGSKA (reference sequence). The CDR3 loop spans 16 amino acids. The chain's CDR3 is CSARGLGLAGAREQYF. CDR3 DNA sequence: TGCAGTGCTAGAGGTCTAGGACTAGCGGGAGCACGGGAGCAGTACTTC.